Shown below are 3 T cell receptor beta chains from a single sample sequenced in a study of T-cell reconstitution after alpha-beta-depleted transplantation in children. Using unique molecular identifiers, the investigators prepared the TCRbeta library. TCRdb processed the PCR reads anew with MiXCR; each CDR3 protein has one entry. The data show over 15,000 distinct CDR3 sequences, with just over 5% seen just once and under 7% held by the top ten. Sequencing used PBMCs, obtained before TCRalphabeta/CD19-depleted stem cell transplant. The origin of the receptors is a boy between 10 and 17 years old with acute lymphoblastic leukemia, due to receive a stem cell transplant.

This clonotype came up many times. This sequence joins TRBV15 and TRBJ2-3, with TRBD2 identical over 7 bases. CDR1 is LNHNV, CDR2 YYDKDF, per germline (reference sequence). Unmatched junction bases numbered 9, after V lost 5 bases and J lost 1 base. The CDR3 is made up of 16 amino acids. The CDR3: CATSHLRTSGTDTQYF. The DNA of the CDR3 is TGTGCCACCAGCCACTTACGTACTAGCGGCACAGATACGCAGTATTTT.

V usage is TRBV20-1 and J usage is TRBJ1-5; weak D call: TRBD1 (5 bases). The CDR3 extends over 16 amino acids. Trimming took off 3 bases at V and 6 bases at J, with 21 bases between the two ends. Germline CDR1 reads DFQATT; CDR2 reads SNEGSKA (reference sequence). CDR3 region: CSASVSWGEGGQPQHF. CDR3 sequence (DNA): TGCAGTGCTAGCGTAAGCTGGGGCGAGGGTGGTCAGCCCCAGCATTTT.

The CDR3 nucleotides are TGTGCCAGCAGCGTCCGGGACAGCTTCTTTGGAAACACCATATATTTT. It is translated as CASSVRDSFFGNTIYF. The rearrangement links TRBV7-9 to TRBJ1-3; the match to TRBD1 covers 7 bases. Germline trimming cut 5 bases from V and 3 bases from J; bases unmatched to any gene: 10. CDR1 is SEHNR and CDR2 is FQNEAQ in the germline V gene (reference sequence). This CDR3 is built from 16 residues.